This entry lists 18 T cell receptor beta chains sequenced from one sample in a study of molecular identifiers for immune sequencing clone quantification. One entry per CDR3 protein, called by TCRdb with MiXCR from the PCR reads. The table has 60,000 to 70,000 distinct CDR3 sequences, under 20% seen once. Material: naive CD8+ T cells from blood, with Jurkat cell RNA spiked in. Stated subset: FACS-sorted CD8+CD4-CCR7+CD45RA+ naive T cells. All receptors derive from a human donor in good health. Some libraries in this study had Jurkat cell RNA spiked in.

This clonotype was seen at least ten times. V and J are TRBV7-9 and TRBJ2-2; D gene uncertain. The V and J ends lost 1 base and 6 bases respectively, with 3 bases between them. CDR1 and CDR2 from the germline V gene are SEHNR and FQNEAQ (reference sequence). CDR3 length: 12 amino acids. The chain's CDR3 is CASSLGPGELFF. The CDR3 coding sequence is TGTGCCAGCAGCTTAGGCCCCGGGGAGCTGTTTTTT.

This clonotype was found a few times. The CDR3, as DNA: TGTGCCAGCAGCGTAGCTTCGGGGCTAGCGGGAGGCTCAGATACGCAGTATTTT. Its translation is CASSVASGLAGGSDTQYF. The V call is TRBV9, the J call TRBJ2-3, with TRBD2 identical over 11 bases. The ends lost 0 bases at V and 4 bases at J; junction bases unmatched: 10. Germline-derived CDR1 and CDR2 are SGDLS and YYNGEE. There are 18 residues in the CDR3.

This clonotype was counted ten times or more. As DNA, the CDR3 is TGTGCCAGCAGTGAGACGGCTGCAACTAATGAAAAACTGTTTTTT. Its translation: CASSETAATNEKLFF. The V and J genes are TRBV2 and TRBJ1-4; D not resolved. The V gene lost 3 bases and the J gene lost 0 bases, with 8 bases spanning the gap. This CDR3 has 15 amino acids. Germline V gene data show CDR1 as SNHLY and CDR2 as FYNNEI.

This clonotype was recorded at least ten times. This chain uses TRBV4-3 with TRBJ2-3; no clear D. Germline V CDR1 and CDR2: LGHNA, YSLEER. The CDR3 consists of 14 residues. V lost 7 bases and J 2 bases, leaving 13 bases between the germline ends. As DNA, the CDR3 is TGCGCCAGCAAGGCCTCGTTATACACAGATACGCAGTATTTT. Translation: CASKASLYTDTQYF.

This clonotype was seen at least ten times. The CDR3 reads CASSPALASYEQYF. CDR3 nucleotides: TGTGCCAGCAGCCCCGCACTAGCCTCCTACGAGCAGTACTTC. This chain joins TRBV6-2 or TRBV6-3 and TRBJ2-7; D is possibly TRBD2 (6 bases). The germline V gene encodes CDR1 MNHEY and CDR2 SVGEGT. The CDR3 totals 14 residues. Trimming removed 6 bases from V and 0 bases from J, with 12 bases in between.

This clonotype was seen ten or more times. The V and J genes are TRBV19 and TRBJ1-1, with TRBD1 as a possible D gene (5 bases). Trimming took 4 bases from V and 4 from J, leaving 10 bases between them. There are 13 residues in the CDR3. CDR1 is LNHDA, CDR2 SQIVND, per germline (reference sequence). DNA for the CDR3: TGTGCCAGTAGTAACGGGGGGAGCACTGAAGCTTTCTTT. It is translated as CASSNGGSTEAFF.

This clonotype was seen repeatedly, ten times or more. CDR3 DNA: TGCAGTGCTAGAGAATTGGGGACAGGGGTGAACACTGAAGCTTTCTTT. Translated, it gives CSARELGTGVNTEAFF. The rearrangement joins TRBV20-1 to TRBJ1-1; TRBD1 agrees at 10 bases. The V gene's germline CDR1 is DFQATT and CDR2 SNEGSKA (reference sequence). The CDR3 contains 16 residues. Losses at the gene ends were 0 bases for V and 0 bases for J; bases not matched to a gene: 4.

The table lists this clonotype with many counts. V usage is TRBV20-1 and J usage is TRBJ2-5; 13 nucleotides match TRBD2. Germline V gene sequence: CDR1 DFQATT, CDR2 SNEGSKA (reference sequence). With 3 bases clipped from V and 1 base from J, the junction kept 8 bases outside the gene matches. The CDR3 length is 17 residues. Here the CDR3 DNA reads TGCAGTGCTAGCGACGGGACTAGCGGGGAAATCCAAGAGACCCAGTACTTC. It is translated as CSASDGTSGEIQETQYF.

This clonotype was picked up many times. The chain has TRBV7-6 and TRBJ1-2, with a weak D call TRBD1 (6 bases). The CDR3 contains 17 residues. The V gene lost 4 bases and the J gene lost 6 bases, with 24 bases spanning the gap. CDR1 and CDR2 from the germline V gene are SGHVS and FNYEAQ. The CDR3 DNA sequence: TGTGCCAGCAGCTCGAGTCTGGGGGGCGGTGGAGTCCATGGCTACACCTTC. Protein: CASSSSLGGGGVHGYTF.

In this sample, this clonotype turned up many times. The chain carries TRBV5-1 and TRBJ1-1; D uncertain. CDR3 length equals 13 residues. Trimming removed 5 bases at V and 1 base at J, with 9 bases between. The germline CDR1 and CDR2 sequences are SGHRS and YFSETQ. Written as DNA, the CDR3 is TGCGCCAGCAGAGGCACGACGAACACTGAAGCTTTCTTT. It specifies CASRGTTNTEAFF.

This clonotype was seen many times. The V and J genes are TRBV19 and TRBJ2-1; 12 bases match TRBD2. With V trimmed by 3 bases and J by 4 bases, 10 bases remained unmatched. The germline CDR1 and CDR2 sequences are LNHDA and SQIVND (reference sequence). The CDR3 runs to 18 residues. The CDR3 reads CASSIRTSGIRQYNEQFF. CDR3 bases: TGTGCCAGTAGTATTAGGACTAGCGGGATCCGCCAATACAATGAGCAGTTCTTC.

A word on this clonotype: Being one base from a much bigger clone, this may be a read error. The rearrangement links TRBV5-6 to TRBJ2-5, with D unclear. The CDR3 has 13 amino acids. Trimming left V 1 base short and J 4 bases short, with 8 bases between. Germline lookup yields CDR1 SGHDT and CDR2 YYEEEE. CDR3 sequence (DNA): TGTGCCAGCAGCTTGAGAGCTGTAGAGACCCAGTACTTC. As protein: CASSLRAVETQYF. Looking up the rest from reference TRBV5-6 and TRBJ2-5 gives the full variable domain: DAGVTQSPTHLIKTRGQQVTLRCSPKSGHDTVSWYQQALGQGPQFIFQYYEEEERQRGNFPDRFSGHQFPNYSSELNVNALLLGDSALYLCASSLRAVETQYFGPGTRLLVL.

This clonotype was counted many times. This chain joins TRBV30 and TRBJ2-2; D gene uncertain. In germline, CDR1 is GTSNPN, CDR2 SVGIG (reference sequence). The CDR3 extends over 12 amino acids. V lost 0 bases to trimming and J lost 3 bases, with 2 bases between them. The CDR3 spells CAWSVDTGELFF. For the CDR3, the DNA is TGTGCCTGGAGTGTAGACACCGGGGAGCTGTTTTTT.

Ten or more counts support this clonotype. The CDR3 loop is CASSLRTSFNEQFF. CDR3 coding DNA: TGTGCCAGCAGCCTACGGACTAGCTTCAATGAGCAGTTCTTC. The V gene is TRBV14, the J gene TRBJ2-1, with TRBD2 matching 8 bases. J lost 6 bases, V lost 4 bases, and 5 bases had no gene match. This CDR3 has 14 amino acids. Per germline, CDR1 SGHDN and CDR2 FVKESK.

In its sample, this clonotype was seen many times. The rearrangement joins TRBV4-1 to TRBJ2-7, with no clear D. V lost 4 bases to trimming and J lost 3 bases, with 13 bases between them. In germline, CDR1 is MGHRA, CDR2 YSYEKL. This CDR3 is 14 amino acids long. For the CDR3, the DNA is TGCGCCAGCAGCCCTCGTAAAGGGAACTACGAGCAGTACTTC. Translation gives CASSPRKGNYEQYF.

This clonotype appeared many times. The chain joins TRBV30 to TRBJ2-7; 16 nucleotides align to TRBD2. This CDR3 region has 15 residues. V was pared by 3 bases and J by 4 bases, with 3 bases of the junction left unmatched. Germline-derived CDR1 and CDR2 are GTSNPN and SVGIG (reference sequence). CDR3 DNA: TGTGCCTGGAGCGAGGGACTAGCGGGAGGGTACGAGCAGTACTTC. As protein: CAWSEGLAGGYEQYF.

As regards this clonotype: A read error is likely, as this CDR3 ends without the conserved phenylalanine or tryptophan. The chain couples TRBV12-3 or TRBV12-4 to TRBJ1-2; D is perhaps TRBD1 (6 bases). The CDR3 totals 13 residues. V was pared by 5 bases and J by 4 bases, with 11 bases between. The CDR3 here is CASSLQGRYGYTL. The CDR3 DNA reads TGTGCCAGCAGTCTACAGGGACGCTATGGCTACACCCTC.

The gene calls are TRBV13 and TRBJ2-1; 10 bases are a match to TRBD2. With 2 bases clipped from V and 6 bases from J, the junction kept 7 bases outside the gene matches. This CDR3 spans 16 amino acids. CDR1 is PRHDT and CDR2 is FYEKMQ in the germline V gene (reference sequence). The CDR3 here is CASSLMPSGSFNEQFF. The CDR3, as DNA: TGTGCCAGCAGCTTAATGCCTAGCGGGAGTTTCAATGAGCAGTTCTTC.